This T cell receptor beta chain derives from a study of CD8 T cells in Susac syndrome. CDR3 length equals 12 residues. V was clipped by 6 bases and J by 0 bases, with 8 bases between them. CDR1 and CDR2 from the germline V gene are DFQATT and SNEGSKA (reference sequence). When the RNA was reverse transcribed, random hexamers were used with an input of about 0.5 to 1 ug. Using its own MiXCR run on the immunoSEQ multiplex PCR reads, TCRdb lists one record per CDR3 protein. The top ten hold 0.084% of the sample, which has approximately 150,000 distinct CDR3 sequences, under 97% seen once. General study points: Repertoires of Susac syndrome CD4+ T cells lacked clonal expansion.

CD8+ and CD4+ T cells from blood underwent TCR beta sequencing. Susac syndrome patients met recently defined diagnostic criteria for definite or probable disease. TEMRA cells were FACS-enriched, with CD8+ and CD4+ T cells isolated negatively. To note about this clonotype: Its specificity is not known.

This chain links TRBV20-1 with TRBJ1-2; D is unresolved. This receptor was taken from a human donor with Susac syndrome. The specimen sequenced was CD4+ T cells from PBMCs. The CDR3 spells CSAPVANYGYTF. The DNA for the CDR3 is TGCAGTGCCCCGGTCGCTAACTATGGCTACACCTTC.